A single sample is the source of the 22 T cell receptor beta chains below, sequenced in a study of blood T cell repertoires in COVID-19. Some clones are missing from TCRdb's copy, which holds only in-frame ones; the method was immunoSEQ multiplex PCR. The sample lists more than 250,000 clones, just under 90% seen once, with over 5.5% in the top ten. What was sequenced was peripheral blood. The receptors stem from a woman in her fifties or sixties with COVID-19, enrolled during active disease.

In nucleotides, the CDR3 is TGTGCCAGCAGCTATGGGGACAGGGAGACCTACGAGCAGTACTTC. This sequence encodes CASSYGDRETYEQYF. V is TRBV7-9 and J is TRBJ2-7, with 9 bases that match TRBD1. Germline CDR1 and CDR2: SEHNR and FQNEAQ (reference sequence). CDR3 length: 15 amino acids. V lost 4 bases to trimming and J lost 2 bases; unmatched junction nucleotides: 6.

The CDR3 DNA reads as TGTGCCAGCAGTTATACAGGGGGCAATCAGCCCCAGCATTTT. Translated: CASSYTGGNQPQHF. This sequence joins TRBV6-6 and TRBJ1-5; 7 bases fit TRBD1. V dropped 3 bases and J dropped 2; count of bases not matched to a gene: 1. Germline lookup yields CDR1 MNHNY and CDR2 SVGAGI (reference sequence). The CDR3 consists of 14 residues.

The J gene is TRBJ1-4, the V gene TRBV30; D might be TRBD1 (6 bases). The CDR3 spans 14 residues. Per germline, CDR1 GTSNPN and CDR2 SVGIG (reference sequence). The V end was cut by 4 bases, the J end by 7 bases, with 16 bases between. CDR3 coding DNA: TGTGCCTGGAATTCCAGGGGCGGGAGTGAAAAACTGTTTTTT. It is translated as CAWNSRGGSEKLFF.

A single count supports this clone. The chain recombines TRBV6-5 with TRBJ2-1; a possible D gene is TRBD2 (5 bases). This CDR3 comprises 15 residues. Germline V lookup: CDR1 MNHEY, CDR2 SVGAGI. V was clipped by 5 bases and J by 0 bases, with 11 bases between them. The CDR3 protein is CASSRRTGSYNEQFF. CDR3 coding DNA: TGTGCCAGCAGTCGCCGGACTGGCTCCTACAATGAGCAGTTCTTC.

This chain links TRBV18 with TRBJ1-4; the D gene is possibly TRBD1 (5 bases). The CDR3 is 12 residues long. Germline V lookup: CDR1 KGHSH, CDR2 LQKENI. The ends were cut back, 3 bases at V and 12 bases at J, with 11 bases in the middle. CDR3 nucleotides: TGTGCCAGCTCACCTTACTTAGGGGAACTGTTTTTT. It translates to CASSPYLGELFF.

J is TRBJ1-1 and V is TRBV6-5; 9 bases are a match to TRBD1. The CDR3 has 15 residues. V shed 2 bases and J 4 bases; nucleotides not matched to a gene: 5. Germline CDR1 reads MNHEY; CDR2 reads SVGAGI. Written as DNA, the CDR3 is TGTGCCAGCAGTTACCAGGGACAGGGCATCACTGAAGCTTTCTTT. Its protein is CASSYQGQGITEAFF.

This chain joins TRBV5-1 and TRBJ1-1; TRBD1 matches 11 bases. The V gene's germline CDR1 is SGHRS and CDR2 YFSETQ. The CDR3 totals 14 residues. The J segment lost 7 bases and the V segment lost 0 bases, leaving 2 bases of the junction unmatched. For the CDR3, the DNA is TGCGCCAGCAGCTTGGTGGGGACAGGGGGTGAAGCTTTCTTT. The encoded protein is CASSLVGTGGEAFF.

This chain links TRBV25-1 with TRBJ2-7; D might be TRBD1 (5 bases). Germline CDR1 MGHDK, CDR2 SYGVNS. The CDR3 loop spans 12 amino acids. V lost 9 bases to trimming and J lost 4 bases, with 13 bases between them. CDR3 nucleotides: TGTGCCAGTCAGGGCCGCGTATACGAGCAGTACTTC. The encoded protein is CASQGRVYEQYF.

CDR3 in amino acids: CASGRTGGETQYF. CDR3 nucleotide sequence: TGTGCCAGCGGACGGACAGGGGGAGAGACCCAGTACTTC. This rearrangement joins TRBV6-4 to TRBJ2-5, with TRBD1 identical over 10 bases. J was trimmed by 4 bases and V by 8 bases; bases with no gene match: 4. The CDR3 runs to 13 residues. Germline CDR1 and CDR2: MRHNA and SNTAGT.

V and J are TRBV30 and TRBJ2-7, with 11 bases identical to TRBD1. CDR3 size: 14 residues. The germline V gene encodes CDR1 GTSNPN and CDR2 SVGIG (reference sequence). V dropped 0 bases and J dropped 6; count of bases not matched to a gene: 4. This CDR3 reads CAWSVWTGGFEQYF. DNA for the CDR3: TGTGCCTGGAGTGTCTGGACAGGGGGCTTCGAGCAGTACTTC.

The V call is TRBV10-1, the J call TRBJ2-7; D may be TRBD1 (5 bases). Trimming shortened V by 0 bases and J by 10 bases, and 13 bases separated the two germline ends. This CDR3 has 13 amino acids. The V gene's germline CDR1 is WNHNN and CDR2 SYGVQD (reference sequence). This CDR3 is CASSESVQDKQYF. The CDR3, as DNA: TGCGCCAGCAGTGAGTCGGTGCAGGACAAACAGTACTTC.

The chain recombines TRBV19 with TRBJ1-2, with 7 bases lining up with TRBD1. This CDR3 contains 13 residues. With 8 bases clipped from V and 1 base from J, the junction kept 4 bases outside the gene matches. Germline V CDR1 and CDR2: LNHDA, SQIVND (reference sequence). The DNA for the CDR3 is TGTGCCAGTTGGGACAGAAATAACTATGGCTACACCTTC. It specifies CASWDRNNYGYTF.

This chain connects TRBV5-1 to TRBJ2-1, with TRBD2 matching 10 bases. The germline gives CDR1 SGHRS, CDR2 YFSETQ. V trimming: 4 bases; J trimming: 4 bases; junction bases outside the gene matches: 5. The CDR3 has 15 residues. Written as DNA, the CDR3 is TGCGCCAGCAGCATGGCTAGCGGGAGTTACAATGAGCAGTTCTTC. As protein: CASSMASGSYNEQFF.

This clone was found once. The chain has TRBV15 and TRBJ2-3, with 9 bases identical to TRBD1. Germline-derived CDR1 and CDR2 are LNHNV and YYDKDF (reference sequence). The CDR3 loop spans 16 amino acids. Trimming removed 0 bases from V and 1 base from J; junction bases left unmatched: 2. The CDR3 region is CATSRERQGGTDTQYF. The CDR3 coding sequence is TGTGCCACCAGCAGAGAACGACAGGGGGGCACAGATACGCAGTATTTT.

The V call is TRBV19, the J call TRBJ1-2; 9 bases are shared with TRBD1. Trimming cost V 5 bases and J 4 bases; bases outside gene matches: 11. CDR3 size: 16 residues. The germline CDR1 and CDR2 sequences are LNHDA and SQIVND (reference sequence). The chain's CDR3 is CASSLLGTGSTYGYTF. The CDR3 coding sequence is TGTGCCAGTAGTCTGTTGGGGACAGGGAGTACCTATGGCTACACCTTC.

The CDR3 nucleotides read TGTGCCATAAGGGGGGGATGGGAGCAGTTCTTC. Translated, it gives CAIRGGWEQFF. This chain uses TRBV7-2 with TRBJ2-1; D may be TRBD2 (7 bases). Trimming removed 10 bases from V and 10 bases from J, with 14 bases in between. CDR1 SGHTA and CDR2 FQGNSA come from the germline V gene. The CDR3 is made up of 11 amino acids. Combining the CDR3 with reference TRBV7-2 and TRBJ2-1 gives the whole variable domain GAGVSQSPSNKVTEKGKDVELRCDPISGHTALYWYRQSLGQGLEFLIYFQGNSAPDKSGLPSDRFSAERTGGSVSTLTIQRTQQEDSAVYLCAIRGGWEQFFGPGTRLTVL.

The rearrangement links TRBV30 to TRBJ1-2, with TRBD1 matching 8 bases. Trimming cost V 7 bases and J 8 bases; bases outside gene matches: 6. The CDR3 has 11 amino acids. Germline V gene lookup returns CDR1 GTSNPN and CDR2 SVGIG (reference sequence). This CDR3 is CAFWTGSGYTF. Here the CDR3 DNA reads TGTGCCTTCTGGACAGGGAGCGGCTACACCTTC.

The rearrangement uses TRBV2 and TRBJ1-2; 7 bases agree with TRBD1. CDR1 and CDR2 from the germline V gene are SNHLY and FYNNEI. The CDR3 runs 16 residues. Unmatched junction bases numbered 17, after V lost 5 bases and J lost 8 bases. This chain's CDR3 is CASSTGTAILRSGYTF. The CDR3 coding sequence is TGTGCCAGCAGTACCGGGACAGCCATCCTACGGTCCGGCTACACCTTC.

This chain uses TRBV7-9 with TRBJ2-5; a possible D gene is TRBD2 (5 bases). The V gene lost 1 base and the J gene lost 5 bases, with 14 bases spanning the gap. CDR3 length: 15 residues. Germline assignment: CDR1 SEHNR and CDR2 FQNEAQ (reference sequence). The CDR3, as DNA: TGTGCCAGCAGCTTAGGGCTAGCAAGTTCGGAGACCCAGTACTTC. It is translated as CASSLGLASSETQYF.

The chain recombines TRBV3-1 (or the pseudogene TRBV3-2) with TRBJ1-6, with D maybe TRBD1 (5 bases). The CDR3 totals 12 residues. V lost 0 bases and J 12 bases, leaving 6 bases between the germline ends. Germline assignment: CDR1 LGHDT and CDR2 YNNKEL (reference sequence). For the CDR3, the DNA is TGTGCCAGCAGCCAAGATAGGGGACCCCTCCACTTT. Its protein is CASSQDRGPLHF.

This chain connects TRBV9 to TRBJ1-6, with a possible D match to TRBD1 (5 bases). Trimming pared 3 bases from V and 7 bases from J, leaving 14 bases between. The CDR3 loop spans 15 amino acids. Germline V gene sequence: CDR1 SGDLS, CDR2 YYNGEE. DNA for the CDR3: TGTGCCAGCAGCGCGACAGACAGTTCAAATTCACCCCTCCACTTT. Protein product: CASSATDSSNSPLHF. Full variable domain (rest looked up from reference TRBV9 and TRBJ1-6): DSGVTQTPKHLITATGQRVTLRCSPRSGDLSVYWYQQSLDQGLQFLIQYYNGEERAKGNILERFSAQQFPDLHSELNLSSLELGDSALYFCASSATDSSNSPLHFGNGTRLTVT.

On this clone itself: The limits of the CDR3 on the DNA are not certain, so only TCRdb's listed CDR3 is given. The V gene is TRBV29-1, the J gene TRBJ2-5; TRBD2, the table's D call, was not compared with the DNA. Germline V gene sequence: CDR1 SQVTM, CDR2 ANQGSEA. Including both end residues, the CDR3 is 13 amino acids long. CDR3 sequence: CSVGPGVAETQYF.